Below, 4 T cell receptor beta chains from the same sample are listed, as sequenced in a study of blood T cell repertoires in COVID-19 (dated by TCRdb to the early 2020s). Library creation used the immunoSEQ multiplex PCR assay. What TCRdb holds here is the immuneACCESS table cut down to in-frame rearrangements. Part of the clones is not present; checked against another copy, under half of the missing clones reflect an unresolved V gene, and the others are unexplained. Counted in this sample were 70,000 to 75,000 clones; around three quarters of them appeared once. Of the sample, approximately 26% is held by the ten largest clones. The sample comprised peripheral blood. Every receptor here comes from a man aged 55-75 years with active or convalescent COVID-19.

The chain joins TRBV7-2 to TRBJ2-7; no definite D call. Germline CDR1 reads SGHTA; CDR2 reads FQGNSA. The length of the CDR3 is 12 residues. Trimming left V 4 bases short and J 0 bases short, with 4 bases between. CDR3 sequence: CASSSSSYEQYF. The DNA for the CDR3 is TGTGCCAGCAGCTCGAGCTCCTACGAGCAGTACTTC.

The V and J genes are TRBV6-5 and TRBJ2-3, with 7 nucleotides matching TRBD1. There are 15 residues in the CDR3. CDR1 is MNHEY, CDR2 SVGAGI, per germline. Trimming took 8 bases from V and 0 from J; bases not matched to a gene: 8. In nucleotides, the CDR3 is TGTGCCAGCGCTTCCGGGACAGAGAGCACAGATACGCAGTATTTT. Translated: CASASGTESTDTQYF.

The V call is TRBV7-8, the J call TRBJ2-7, with unresolved D. The V end lost 6 bases, the J end lost 0 bases, and 18 bases lay between the germline ends. This CDR3 spans 16 amino acids. Germline V gene lookup returns CDR1 SGHVS and CDR2 FQNEAQ. The CDR3 sequence is CASSRLTAQYSYEQYF. The CDR3 bases are TGTGCCAGCAGTCGATTGACTGCTCAATACTCCTACGAGCAGTACTTC.

This chain joins TRBV19 and TRBJ2-1; TRBD2 agrees at 15 bases. This CDR3 is built from 16 residues. Germline CDR1 reads LNHDA; CDR2 reads SQIVND (reference sequence). The trim removed 8 bases at V and 8 bases at J, leaving 10 bases unmatched. The CDR3 reads CASARTSGGAVDEQFF. In DNA, the CDR3 is TGTGCCAGTGCCCGGACTAGCGGGGGGGCGGTGGATGAGCAGTTCTTC.